This TCR beta chain appears in the sequencing data of a study of blood T cell repertoires in COVID-19. Study information: The origin of the acute and convalescent COVID-19 samples was the United States, Italy and Spain. Sources were T cells, B-cell-depleted T cells, or PBMCs; the material itself was cDNA or gDNA.

This clone is a singleton in its sample. Authors' processing steps: Nucleated cell counts were estimated from reference gene primer amplification. Clones were sequenced by immunoSEQ multiplex PCR, and TCRdb holds only the in-frame ones, with some missing. V, J and clone size are those of that table, while D and trimming were read from the DNA. The profile shows approximately 400,000 clones, roughly 90% of them singletons. The CDR3 spans 15 residues. The germline CDR1 and CDR2 sequences are LNHNV and YYDKDF (reference sequence). V dropped 2 bases and J dropped 4; count of bases not matched to a gene: 5.

Sequencing input: peripheral blood. The V and J genes are TRBV15 and TRBJ1-2; 9 bases agree with TRBD1. This sequence was found in a man aged 35-49 years with acute or convalescent COVID-19. The CDR3 bases are TGTGCCACCAGCAGAACGGGACAGGGAGGCTATGGCTACACCTTC. Translation: CATSRTGQGGYGYTF.